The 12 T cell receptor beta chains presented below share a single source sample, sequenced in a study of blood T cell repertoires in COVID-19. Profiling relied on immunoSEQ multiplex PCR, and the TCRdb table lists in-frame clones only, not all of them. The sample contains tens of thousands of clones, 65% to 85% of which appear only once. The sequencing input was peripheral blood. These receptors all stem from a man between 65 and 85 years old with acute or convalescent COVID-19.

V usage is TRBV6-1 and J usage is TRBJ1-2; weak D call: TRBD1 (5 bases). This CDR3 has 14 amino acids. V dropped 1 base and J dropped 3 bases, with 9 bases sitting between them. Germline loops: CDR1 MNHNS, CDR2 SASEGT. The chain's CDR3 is CASSEGGDHYGYTF. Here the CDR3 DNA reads TGTGCCAGCAGTGAAGGGGGGGATCACTATGGCTACACCTTC.

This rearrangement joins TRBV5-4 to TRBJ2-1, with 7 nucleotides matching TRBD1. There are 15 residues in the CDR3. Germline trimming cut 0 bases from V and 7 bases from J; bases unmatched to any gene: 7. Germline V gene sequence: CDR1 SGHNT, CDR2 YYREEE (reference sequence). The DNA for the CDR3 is TGTGCCAGCAGCTTGGGGGGGCCACAGGGGAATGAGCAGTTCTTC. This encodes CASSLGGPQGNEQFF.

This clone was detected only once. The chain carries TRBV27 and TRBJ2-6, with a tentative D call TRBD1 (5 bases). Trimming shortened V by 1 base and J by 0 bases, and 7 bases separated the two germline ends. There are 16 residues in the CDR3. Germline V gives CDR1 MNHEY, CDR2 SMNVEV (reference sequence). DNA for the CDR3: TGTGCCAGCAGTTTATACAGGCCCTCTGGGGCCAACGTCCTGACTTTC. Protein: CASSLYRPSGANVLTF.

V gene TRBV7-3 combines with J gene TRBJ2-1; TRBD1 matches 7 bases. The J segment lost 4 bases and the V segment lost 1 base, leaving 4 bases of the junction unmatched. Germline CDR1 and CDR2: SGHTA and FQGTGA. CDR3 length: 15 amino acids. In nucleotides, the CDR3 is TGTGCCAGCAGCTTAATAGGGGACAGTTACAATGAGCAGTTCTTC. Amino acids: CASSLIGDSYNEQFF.

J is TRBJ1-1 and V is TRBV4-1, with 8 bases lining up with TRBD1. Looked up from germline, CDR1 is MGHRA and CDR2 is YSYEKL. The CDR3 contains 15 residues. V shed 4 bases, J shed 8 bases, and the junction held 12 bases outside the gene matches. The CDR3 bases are TGCGCCAGCAGCCGGCCTACAGGGGGGAATGGAGAAGCTTTCTTT. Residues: CASSRPTGGNGEAFF.

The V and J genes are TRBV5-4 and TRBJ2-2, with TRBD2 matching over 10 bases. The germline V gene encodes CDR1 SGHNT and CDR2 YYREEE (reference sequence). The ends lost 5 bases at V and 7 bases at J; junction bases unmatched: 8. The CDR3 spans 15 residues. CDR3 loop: CASRLGTSGDGELFF. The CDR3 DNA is TGTGCCAGCAGGCTAGGAACTAGCGGGGACGGGGAGCTGTTTTTT.

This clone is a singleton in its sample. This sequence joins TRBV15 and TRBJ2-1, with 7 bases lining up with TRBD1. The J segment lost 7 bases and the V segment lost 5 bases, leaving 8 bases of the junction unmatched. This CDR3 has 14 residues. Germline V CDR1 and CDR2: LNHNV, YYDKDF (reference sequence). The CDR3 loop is CATSRGRQGNEQFF. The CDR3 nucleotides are TGTGCCACCAGCCGCGGGCGACAGGGAAATGAGCAGTTCTTC.

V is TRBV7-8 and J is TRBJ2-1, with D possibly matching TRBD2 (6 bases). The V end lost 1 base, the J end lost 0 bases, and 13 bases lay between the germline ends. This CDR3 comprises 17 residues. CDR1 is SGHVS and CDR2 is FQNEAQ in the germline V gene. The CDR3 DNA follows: TGTGCCAGCAGCTTAGGATGGCGGGGTAGCTCCTACAATGAGCAGTTCTTC. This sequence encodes CASSLGWRGSSYNEQFF.

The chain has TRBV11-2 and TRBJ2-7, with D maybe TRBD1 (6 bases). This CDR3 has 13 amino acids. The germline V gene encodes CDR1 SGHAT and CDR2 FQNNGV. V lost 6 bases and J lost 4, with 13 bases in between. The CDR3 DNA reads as TGTGCCAGCAGACATACTAGGGGGTACGAGCAGTACGTC. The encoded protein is CASRHTRGYEQYV.

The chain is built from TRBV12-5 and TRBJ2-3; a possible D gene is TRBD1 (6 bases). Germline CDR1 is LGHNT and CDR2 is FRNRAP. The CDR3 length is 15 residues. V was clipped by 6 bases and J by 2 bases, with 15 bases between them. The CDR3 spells CASGAGTSDTDTQYF. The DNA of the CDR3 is TGTGCTAGTGGCGCCGGGACATCCGACACAGATACGCAGTATTTT.

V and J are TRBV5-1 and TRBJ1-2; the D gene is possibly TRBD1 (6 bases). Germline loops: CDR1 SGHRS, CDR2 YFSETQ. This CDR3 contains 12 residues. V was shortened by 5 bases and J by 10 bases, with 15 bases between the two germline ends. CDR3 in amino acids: CASRNRVEDYTF. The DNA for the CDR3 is TGCGCCAGCAGAAACAGGGTTGAAGACTACACCTTC.

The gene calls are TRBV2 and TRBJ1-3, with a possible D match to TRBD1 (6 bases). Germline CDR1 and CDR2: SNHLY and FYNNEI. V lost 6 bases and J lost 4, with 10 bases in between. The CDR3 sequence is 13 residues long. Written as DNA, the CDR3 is TGTGCCAGCAGCTTCCAGGGGGGAAACACCATATATTTT. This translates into CASSFQGGNTIYF.